Shown below are 22 T cell receptor beta chains from a single sample sequenced in a study of tumor-infiltrating lymphocytes in primary liver carcinoma. Total RNA amounting to roughly 480 ng was the source from which TCR beta cDNA was made with a constant-region primer. Employing slightly modified ARM-PCR, three nested multiplex PCR rounds were run, and these gave rise to the TCR beta libraries. Researchers ran the first two PCR rounds for approximately 10 cycles each with TRBV1-TRBV30 forward primers and a C-beta reverse primer. TCRdb re-analysed the multiplex PCR reads in MiXCR, keeping a single row per CDR3 protein. The sample has 85,000 to 100,000 distinct CDR3 sequences, around 70% seen once. Each 20-30 mg portion of unsorted bulk tissue served as the source for co-extraction of RNA and DNA. Sequencing input: tumor-adjacent normal liver tissue. The receptors stem from a man aged 35 to 55 with primary liver carcinoma and hepatitis B virus infection.

For this clonotype: The conserved phenylalanine or tryptophan normally closing the CDR3 is absent here, so this likely arose from a read error. This chain uses TRBV11-2 with TRBJ2-7; 8 nucleotides match TRBD1. The germline V gene has CDR1 SGHAT and CDR2 FQNNGV. The length of the CDR3 is 12 residues. The CDR3 bases are TGTGCCAGTAGCTCTCTCAGGGGGCAGCAGTACCTC. This translates into CASSSLRGQQYL.

Comment on this clonotype: A much larger clone lies one base from this, so it may be a read error. J is TRBJ2-2 and V is TRBV6-2 or TRBV6-3; no clear D gene. Germline V gene data show CDR1 as MNHEY and CDR2 as SVGEGT. This CDR3 is 14 amino acids long. In nucleotides, the CDR3 is TGTGCCAGCAGTTACTTGCACGCGACCGAGGAGCTGTTTTTT. Translated: CASSYLHATEELFF.

Remarks on this clonotype: This may be a read error: a much more frequent sequence differs by one nucleotide. The chain employs TRBV5-5 and TRBJ2-1; the D gene is possibly TRBD1 (6 bases). V lost 4 bases and J lost 6, with 14 bases in between. Per germline, CDR1 SGHKS and CDR2 YYEKEE (reference sequence). The CDR3 length is 14 residues. In nucleotides, the CDR3 is TGTGCCAGCAGCCAGGGGACAATGAGCAATGAGCAGTTCTTC. Protein product: CASSQGTMSNEQFF.

Only a few counts were recorded for this clonotype. The rearrangement joins TRBV6-4 to TRBJ1-1; unclear D gene. The germline V gene encodes CDR1 MRHNA and CDR2 SNTAGT. The CDR3 contains 13 residues. V lost 4 bases, J lost 2 bases, and 8 bases lay in between. As DNA, the CDR3 is TGTGCCAGCAGTGGCTCGGACAACACTGAAGCTTTCTTT. Protein sequence: CASSGSDNTEAFF.

A word on this clonotype: One base away lies a much larger clone, so this may be a sequencing read error. The CDR3 region is CASSLGAVPNYGYTF. The CDR3 DNA sequence: TGTGCCAGCAGCTTGGGGGCCGTCCCTAACTATGGCTACACCTTC. This chain links TRBV5-6 with TRBJ1-2; D gene ambiguous. V dropped 0 bases and J dropped 0 bases, with 9 bases sitting between them. The germline V gene encodes CDR1 SGHDT and CDR2 YYEEEE. The CDR3 sequence is 15 residues long.

A remark on this clonotype: At one end, the junction sequence differs from germline, possibly due to a read error. CDR3 sequence reads: CVSSPLTDDRQYF. In DNA, the CDR3 is TGTGTCAGCAGCCCGCTAACAGACGATAGGCAGTATTTT. This chain connects TRBV11-2 to TRBJ2-3; D gene ambiguous. This CDR3 is 13 amino acids long. CDR1 and CDR2 from the germline V gene are SGHAT and FQNNGV.

This clonotype is judged medium-sized. The J gene is TRBJ1-2, the V gene TRBV10-2; D perhaps matches TRBD1 (6 bases). Trimming removed 7 bases from V and 3 bases from J, with 15 bases in between. CDR1 is WSHSY, CDR2 SAAADI, per germline. The CDR3 loop spans 14 amino acids. The CDR3 loop reads CASTEGGLDYGYTF. As DNA, the CDR3 is TGCGCCAGCACCGAGGGGGGGCTCGACTATGGCTACACCTTC.

This clonotype was found a few times. A much more abundant neighbour one base away suggests this may be a read error. The chain uses TRBV10-3 and TRBJ2-5; D gene uncertain. CDR1 is ENHRY and CDR2 is SYGVKD in the germline V gene. The CDR3 extends over 13 amino acids. V lost 3 bases and J lost 7, with 12 bases in between. CDR3 residues: CAISEPSPGTQYF. The CDR3, as DNA: TGTGCCATCAGTGAACCCTCTCCCGGGACCCAGTACTTC.

This chain uses TRBV11-2 with TRBJ2-5, with D perhaps matching TRBD1 or TRBD2 (5 bases each). The V gene's germline CDR1 is SGHAT and CDR2 FQNNGV. This CDR3 contains 13 residues. V shed 5 bases and J shed 11 bases, with 18 bases lying between them. CDR3 sequence reads: CASSGDVQETQYF. The CDR3 nucleotides read TGTGCCAGCAGCGGGGACGTTCAAGAAACTCAGTACTTC.

Points on this clonotype: The junction departs from germline at one end; a sequencing error may be responsible. The chain couples TRBV7-8 to TRBJ2-3; D is undetermined. Germline V gene sequence: CDR1 SGHVS, CDR2 FQNEAQ. The CDR3 consists of 14 residues. CDR3 residues: CATEVGPGTETQYF. CDR3 DNA sequence: TGTGCCACCGAAGTTGGACCAGGCACAGAAACGCAGTATTTT.

This clonotype has a count of ten or more. The rearrangement links TRBV6-1 to TRBJ2-3; TRBD1 agrees at 9 bases. Germline values: CDR1 MNHNS, CDR2 SASEGT. Trimming removed 8 bases from V and 3 bases from J; junction bases left unmatched: 6. This CDR3 contains 14 residues. The DNA of the CDR3 is TGTGCCAGCCTGGACAGGGGCGGAACAGATACGCAGTATTTT. It is translated as CASLDRGGTDTQYF.

On this clonotype: Compared with germline, one end of the junction differs, possibly owing to a read error. This chain links TRBV5-1 with TRBJ1-1; D unresolved. This CDR3 is 15 amino acids long. Germline loops: CDR1 SGHRS, CDR2 YFSETQ. The CDR3 reads CVSSSSTQLDTEAFF. Written as DNA, the CDR3 is TGCGTCAGCAGCTCTTCGACGCAATTGGACACTGAAGCTTTCTTT.

Notes on this clonotype: Sequence at one end of the junction differs from germline and may be a read error. The J gene is TRBJ2-7, the V gene TRBV11-1, with D tentatively TRBD1 (5 bases). Germline V CDR1 and CDR2: SGHAT, FQDESV (reference sequence). CDR3 length: 14 residues. The CDR3 DNA reads TGTGCCGGCAGCTTTGGGGCAGTTGGCTACGATCAGTACTTC. Residues: CAGSFGAVGYDQYF.

Of note for this clonotype: The CDR3 carries no conserved terminal phenylalanine or tryptophan, so it likely arises from a read error. CDR3 region: CTSSLEGYADTQYL. The DNA of the CDR3 is TGTACCAGCAGCTTAGAAGGGTATGCAGATACGCAGTATCTT. V usage is TRBV11-2 and J usage is TRBJ2-3; D gene uncertain. There are 14 residues in the CDR3. Per the germline V gene, CDR1 is SGHAT and CDR2 is FQNNGV.

Regarding this clonotype: A read error may explain this, as a much larger clone is one base away. The rearrangement links TRBV7-8 to TRBJ1-1; no definite D call. The CDR3 consists of 12 residues. From germline, CDR1 is SGHVS and CDR2 FQNEAQ. The CDR3 is CVSSLSSRTAFF. The CDR3 coding sequence is TGTGTCAGCAGCTTAAGCTCCCGGACAGCTTTCTTT.

V gene TRBV11-2 combines with J gene TRBJ1-1; D is unclear. Germline CDR1 SGHAT, CDR2 FQNNGV. Trimming removed 0 bases at V and 6 bases at J, with 11 bases between. The CDR3 is 14 residues long. CDR3: CASSLEYGLSEAFF. In DNA, the CDR3 is TGTGCCAGCAGCTTAGAGTACGGCTTGTCTGAAGCTTTCTTT.

The rearrangement uses TRBV14 and TRBJ2-2; 10 nucleotides line up with TRBD1. CDR1 and CDR2 from the germline V gene are SGHDN and FVKESK. J was trimmed by 5 bases and V by 0 bases; bases with no gene match: 9. This CDR3 is built from 18 residues. The CDR3 region has the DNA TGTGCCAGCAGCCAAGACTTACCCGGGACAGGGGCAACCGGGGAGCTGTTTTTT. Residues: CASSQDLPGTGATGELFF.

The chain joins TRBV7-9 to TRBJ2-5, with 8 nucleotides matching TRBD2. J lost 5 bases, V lost 5 bases, and 10 bases had no gene match. The CDR3 consists of 15 residues. Germline CDR1 is SEHNR and CDR2 is FQNEAQ (reference sequence). The chain's CDR3 is CASSRLGQREETQYF. Written as DNA, the CDR3 is TGTGCCAGCAGCCGACTAGGACAGCGGGAGGAGACCCAGTACTTC.

Note on this clonotype: A read error may produce the germline difference seen at one junction end. The chain uses TRBV24-1 and TRBJ2-5; no definite D call. CDR3 length equals 15 residues. The germline CDR1 and CDR2 sequences are KGHDR and SFDVKD. CDR3 residues: CGTSDEEVTQETQYF. The CDR3 DNA is TGTGGCACCAGTGACGAAGAGGTAACCCAAGAGACCCAGTACTTC.

As regards this clonotype: This may be a read error: a much more frequent sequence differs by one nucleotide. The chain recombines TRBV7-9 with TRBJ2-2; D perhaps matches TRBD1 (5 bases). The CDR3 totals 15 residues. Per germline, CDR1 SEHNR and CDR2 FQNEAQ (reference sequence). CDR3 nucleotides: TGTACCAGCAGCTTAAAGGGGCGGAACACCGGGGAGCTGTTTTTT. Its protein is CTSSLKGRNTGELFF.

As concerns this clonotype: An end of the junction does not agree with germline; a read error may underlie this. This chain uses TRBV29-1 with TRBJ2-4; D possibly corresponds to TRBD1 (5 bases). From germline, CDR1 is SQVTM and CDR2 ANQGSEA. The CDR3 is made up of 14 amino acids. CDR3 sequence reads: CSVELRGLGCIKYF. The CDR3 bases are TGCAGTGTTGAACTAAGGGGCCTCGGCTGCATTAAGTACTTC.

About this clonotype itself: A much larger clone differs from this one at a single base, so this may be a read error. The chain uses TRBV10-3 and TRBJ2-2; TRBD1 might be the D (6 bases). In germline, CDR1 is ENHRY, CDR2 SYGVKD. Trimming took 4 bases from V and 0 from J, leaving 15 bases between them. The CDR3 is made up of 17 amino acids. Written as DNA, the CDR3 is TGTGCCATCAGTGTAATGGGCAGGGGTGCGAACACCGGGGAGCTGTTTTTT. Translated: CAISVMGRGANTGELFF.